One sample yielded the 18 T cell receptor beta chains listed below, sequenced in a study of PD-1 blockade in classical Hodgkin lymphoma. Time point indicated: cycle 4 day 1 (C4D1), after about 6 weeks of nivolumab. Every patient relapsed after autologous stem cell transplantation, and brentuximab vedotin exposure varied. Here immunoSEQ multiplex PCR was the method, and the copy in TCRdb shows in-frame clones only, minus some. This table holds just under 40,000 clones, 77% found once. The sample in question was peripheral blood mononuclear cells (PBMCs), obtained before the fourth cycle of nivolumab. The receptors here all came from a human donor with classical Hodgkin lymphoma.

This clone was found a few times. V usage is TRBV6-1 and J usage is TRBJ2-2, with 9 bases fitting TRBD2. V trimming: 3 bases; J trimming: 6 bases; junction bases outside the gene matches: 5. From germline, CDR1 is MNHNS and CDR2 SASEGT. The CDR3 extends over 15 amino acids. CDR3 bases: TGTGCCAGCAGTGATCCTAGCGGGGAATCCGGGGAGCTGTTTTTT. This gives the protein CASSDPSGESGELFF.

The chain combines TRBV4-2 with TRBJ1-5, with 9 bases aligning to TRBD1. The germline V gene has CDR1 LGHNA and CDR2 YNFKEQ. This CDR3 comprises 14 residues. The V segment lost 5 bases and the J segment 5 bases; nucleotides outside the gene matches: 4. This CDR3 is CASSVQGAYQPQHF. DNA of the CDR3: TGTGCCAGCAGCGTACAGGGGGCTTATCAGCCCCAGCATTTT.

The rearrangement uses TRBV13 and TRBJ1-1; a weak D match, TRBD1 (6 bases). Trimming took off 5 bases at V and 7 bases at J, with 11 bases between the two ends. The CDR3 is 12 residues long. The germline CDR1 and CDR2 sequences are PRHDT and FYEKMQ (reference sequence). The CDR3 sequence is CASSIGQNEAFF. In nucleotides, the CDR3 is TGTGCCAGCAGCATCGGACAGAATGAAGCTTTCTTT.

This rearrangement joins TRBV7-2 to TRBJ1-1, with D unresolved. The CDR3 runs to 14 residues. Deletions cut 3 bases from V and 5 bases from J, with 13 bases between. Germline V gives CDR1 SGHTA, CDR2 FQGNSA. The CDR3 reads CASSFLRLGTEAFF. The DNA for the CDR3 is TGTGCCAGCAGCTTCCTGCGGTTAGGTACTGAAGCTTTCTTT.

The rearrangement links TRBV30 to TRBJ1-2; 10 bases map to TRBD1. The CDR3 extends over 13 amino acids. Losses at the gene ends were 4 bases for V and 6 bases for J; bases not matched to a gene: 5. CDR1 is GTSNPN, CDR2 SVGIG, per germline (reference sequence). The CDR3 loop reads CAWNKDRGHGYTF. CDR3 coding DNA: TGTGCCTGGAATAAAGACAGGGGGCATGGCTACACCTTC.

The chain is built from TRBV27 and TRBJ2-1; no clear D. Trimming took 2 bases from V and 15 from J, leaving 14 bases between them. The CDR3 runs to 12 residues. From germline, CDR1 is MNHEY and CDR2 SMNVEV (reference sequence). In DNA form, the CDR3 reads TGTGCCAGCAGTTTAAGACAAGGCCCCTTGTTCTTC. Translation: CASSLRQGPLFF.

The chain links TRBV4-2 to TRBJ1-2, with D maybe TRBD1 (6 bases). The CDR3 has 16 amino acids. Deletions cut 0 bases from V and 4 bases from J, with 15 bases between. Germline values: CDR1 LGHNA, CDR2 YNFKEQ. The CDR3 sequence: CASSQDSGGASYGYTF. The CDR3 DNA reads TGTGCCAGCAGCCAAGATTCCGGGGGGGCGTCCTATGGCTACACCTTC.

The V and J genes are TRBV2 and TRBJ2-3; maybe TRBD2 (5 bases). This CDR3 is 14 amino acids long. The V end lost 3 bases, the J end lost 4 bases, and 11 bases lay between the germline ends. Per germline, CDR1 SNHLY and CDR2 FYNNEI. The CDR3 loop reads CASSESSRADTQYF. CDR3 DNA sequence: TGTGCCAGCAGTGAGTCGTCGAGGGCAGATACGCAGTATTTT.

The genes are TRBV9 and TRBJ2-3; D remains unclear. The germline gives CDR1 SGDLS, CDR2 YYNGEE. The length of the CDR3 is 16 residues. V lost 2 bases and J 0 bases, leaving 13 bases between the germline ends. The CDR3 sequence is CASSVPERRSTDTQYF. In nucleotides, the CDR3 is TGTGCCAGCAGCGTCCCAGAGAGAAGAAGCACAGATACGCAGTATTTT. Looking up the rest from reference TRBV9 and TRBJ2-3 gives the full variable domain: DSGVTQTPKHLITATGQRVTLRCSPRSGDLSVYWYQQSLDQGLQFLIQYYNGEERAKGNILERFSAQQFPDLHSELNLSSLELGDSALYFCASSVPERRSTDTQYFGPGTRLTVL.

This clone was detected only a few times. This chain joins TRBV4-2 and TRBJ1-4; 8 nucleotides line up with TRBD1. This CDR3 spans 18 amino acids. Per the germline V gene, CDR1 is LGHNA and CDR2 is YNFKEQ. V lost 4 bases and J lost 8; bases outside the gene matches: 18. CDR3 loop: CASSPGRNTQGADEKLFF. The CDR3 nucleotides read TGTGCCAGCAGCCCAGGCCGAAACACCCAGGGGGCTGACGAAAAACTGTTTTTT.

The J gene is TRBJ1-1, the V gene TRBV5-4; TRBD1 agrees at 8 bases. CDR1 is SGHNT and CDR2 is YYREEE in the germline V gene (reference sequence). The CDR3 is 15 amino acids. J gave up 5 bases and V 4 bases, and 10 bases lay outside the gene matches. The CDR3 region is CASSTSKDRVTEAFF. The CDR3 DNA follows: TGTGCCAGCAGCACTAGCAAGGACAGGGTGACTGAAGCTTTCTTT.

The CDR3 DNA sequence: TGTGCCAGCAGTGACGGAGAGATTATAGCAAATCAGCCCCAGCATTTT. Translated, it gives CASSDGEIIANQPQHF. The chain recombines TRBV2 with TRBJ1-5; no firm D call. The CDR3 is made up of 16 amino acids. V lost 3 bases to trimming and J lost 4 bases, with 16 bases between them. The germline CDR1 and CDR2 sequences are SNHLY and FYNNEI. Combining the CDR3 with reference TRBV2 and TRBJ1-5 gives the whole variable domain EPEVTQTPSHQVTQMGQEVILRCVPISNHLYFYWYRQILGQKVEFLVSFYNNEISEKSEIFDDQFSVERPDGSNFTLKIRSTKLEDSAMYFCASSDGEIIANQPQHFGDGTRLSIL.

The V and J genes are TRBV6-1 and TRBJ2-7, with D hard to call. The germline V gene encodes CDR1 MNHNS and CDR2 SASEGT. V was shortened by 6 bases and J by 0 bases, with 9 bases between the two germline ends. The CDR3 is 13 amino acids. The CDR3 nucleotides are TGTGCCAGCAGCACCGGGTCCTCCTACGAGCAGTACTTC. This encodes CASSTGSSYEQYF.

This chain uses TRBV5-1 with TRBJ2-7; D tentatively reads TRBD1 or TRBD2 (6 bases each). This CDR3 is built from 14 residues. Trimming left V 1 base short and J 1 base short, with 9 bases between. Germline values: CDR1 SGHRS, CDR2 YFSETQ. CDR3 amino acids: CASSLRGASYEQYF. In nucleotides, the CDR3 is TGCGCCAGCAGCTTGAGGGGGGCGTCCTACGAGCAGTACTTC.

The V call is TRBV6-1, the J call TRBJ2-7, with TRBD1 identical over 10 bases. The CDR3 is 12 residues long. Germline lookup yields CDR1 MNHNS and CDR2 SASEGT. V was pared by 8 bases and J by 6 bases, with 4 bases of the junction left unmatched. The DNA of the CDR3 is TGTGCCAGCTATGACAGGGGGCGCGAGCAGTACTTC. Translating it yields CASYDRGREQYF.

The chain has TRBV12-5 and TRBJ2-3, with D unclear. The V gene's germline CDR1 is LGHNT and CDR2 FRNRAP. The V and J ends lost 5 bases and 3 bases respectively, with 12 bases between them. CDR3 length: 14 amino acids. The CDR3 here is CASGTTWNTDTQYF. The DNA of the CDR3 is TGTGCTAGTGGTACGACATGGAATACAGATACGCAGTATTTT. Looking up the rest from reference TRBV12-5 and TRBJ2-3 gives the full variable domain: DARVTQTPRHKVTEMGQEVTMRCQPILGHNTVFWYRQTMMQGLELLAYFRNRAPLDDSGMPKDRFSAEMPDATLATLKIQPSEPRDSAVYFCASGTTWNTDTQYFGPGTRLTVL.

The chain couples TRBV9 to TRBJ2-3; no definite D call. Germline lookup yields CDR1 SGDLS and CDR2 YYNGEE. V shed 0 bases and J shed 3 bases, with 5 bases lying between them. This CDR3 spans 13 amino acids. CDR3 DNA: TGTGCCAGCAGCGTAGCCCGAACAGATACGCAGTATTTT. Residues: CASSVARTDTQYF.

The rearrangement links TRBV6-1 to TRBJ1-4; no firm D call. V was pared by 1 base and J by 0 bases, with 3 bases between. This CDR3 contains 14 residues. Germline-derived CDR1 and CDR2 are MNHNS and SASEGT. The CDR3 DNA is TGTGCCAGCAGTGAAGATCCAACTAATGAAAAACTGTTTTTT. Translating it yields CASSEDPTNEKLFF.